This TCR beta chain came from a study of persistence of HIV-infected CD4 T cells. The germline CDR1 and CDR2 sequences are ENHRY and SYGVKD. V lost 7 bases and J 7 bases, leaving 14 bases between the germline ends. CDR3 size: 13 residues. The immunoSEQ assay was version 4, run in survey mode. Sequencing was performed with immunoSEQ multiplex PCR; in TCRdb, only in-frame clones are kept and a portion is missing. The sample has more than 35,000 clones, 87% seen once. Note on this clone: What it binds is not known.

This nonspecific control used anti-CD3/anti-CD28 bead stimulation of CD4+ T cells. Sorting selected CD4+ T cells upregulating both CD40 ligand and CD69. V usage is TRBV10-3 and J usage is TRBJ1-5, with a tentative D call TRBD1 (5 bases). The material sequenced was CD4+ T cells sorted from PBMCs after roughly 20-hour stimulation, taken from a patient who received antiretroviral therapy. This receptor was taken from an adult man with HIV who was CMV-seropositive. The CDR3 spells CAITPGGNQPQHF. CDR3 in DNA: TGTGCCATCACCCCCGGGGGGAACCAGCCCCAGCATTTT.